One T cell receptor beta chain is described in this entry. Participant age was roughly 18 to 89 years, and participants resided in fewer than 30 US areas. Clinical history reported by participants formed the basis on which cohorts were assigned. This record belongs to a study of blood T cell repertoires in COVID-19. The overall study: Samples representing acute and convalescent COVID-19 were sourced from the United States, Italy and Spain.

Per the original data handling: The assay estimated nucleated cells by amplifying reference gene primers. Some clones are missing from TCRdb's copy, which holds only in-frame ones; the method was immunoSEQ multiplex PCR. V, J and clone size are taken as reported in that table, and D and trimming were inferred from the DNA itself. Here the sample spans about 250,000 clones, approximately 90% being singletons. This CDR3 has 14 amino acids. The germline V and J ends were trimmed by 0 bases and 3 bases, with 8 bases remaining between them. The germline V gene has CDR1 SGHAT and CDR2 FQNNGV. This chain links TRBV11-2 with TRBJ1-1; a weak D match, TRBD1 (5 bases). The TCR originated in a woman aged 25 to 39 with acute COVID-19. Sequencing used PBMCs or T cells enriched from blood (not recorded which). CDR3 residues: CASSLDPGDTEAFF. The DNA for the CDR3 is TGTGCCAGCAGCTTAGACCCGGGGGACACTGAAGCTTTCTTT.